Following are 31 T cell receptor beta chains from one sample sequenced in a study of T cells after posttransplantation cyclophosphamide (dated by TCRdb to the mid-2010s). What the treatment or condition label conveys for this sample: high-dose cyclophosphamide on days +3 and +4 as single-agent GVHD prophylaxis. Busulfan and fludarabine conditioning, a related or unrelated marrow graft, and cyclophosphamide on days +3 and +4 were given to PTCy patients. The method was the immunoSEQ multiplex PCR assay. This is the immuneACCESS table as TCRdb keeps it, with only in-frame sequences that have V and J called. A part of the clones is gone; compared with another copy, unresolved V genes explain less than half, and the rest is unexplained. A total of 23,000 or so clones appear in this sample, approximately 87% of them only once. The ten largest make up 12% of the sample. This material consisted of PBMCs, taken after allogeneic stem cell transplant with posttransplant cyclophosphamide. These receptors all come from a female patient in her 30s who received an allogeneic stem cell transplant from an unrelated donor, was CMV-positive, and had no GVHD. After a transplant, certain T cells may trace back to the graft donor.

The chain is built from TRBV12-5 and TRBJ2-3; 10 bases are shared with TRBD2. CDR1 is LGHNT and CDR2 is FRNRAP in the germline V gene. V dropped 3 bases and J dropped 5; count of bases not matched to a gene: 8. The CDR3 consists of 16 residues. The CDR3 protein is CASGLGSGGARDTQYF. The CDR3 DNA is TGTGCTAGTGGTTTAGGAAGCGGGGGGGCGAGAGATACGCAGTATTTT.

This clone is a singleton in its sample. V usage is TRBV5-1 and J usage is TRBJ2-5; TRBD1 agrees at 7 bases. CDR1 and CDR2 (germline): SGHRS, YFSETQ. V was pared by 4 bases and J by 4 bases, with 7 bases of the junction left unmatched. The CDR3 is made up of 14 amino acids. Written as DNA, the CDR3 is TGCGCCAGCAGCCGACAGGGAATGTTAGAGACCCAGTACTTC. Protein sequence: CASSRQGMLETQYF.

DNA for the CDR3: TGTGCCACCAGCAGTGAGGGGGTCGGGCAGTTCTTC. This encodes CATSSEGVGQFF. The chain couples TRBV15 to TRBJ2-1, with a weak D call TRBD1 (6 bases). CDR3 length: 12 residues. V was trimmed by 3 bases and J by 12 bases, leaving 12 bases between them. Germline assignment: CDR1 LNHNV and CDR2 YYDKDF (reference sequence).

This chain connects TRBV7-3 to TRBJ2-2; TRBD1 matches 10 bases. Trimming removed 5 bases from V and 1 base from J; junction bases left unmatched: 7. There are 17 residues in the CDR3. CDR1 SGHTA and CDR2 FQGTGA come from the germline V gene. DNA for the CDR3: TGTGCCAGCAGCAAGACAGGGGGCCAACGGAACACCGGGGAGCTGTTTTTT. Translation gives CASSKTGGQRNTGELFF.

The chain recombines TRBV5-6 with TRBJ2-7, with D possibly being TRBD2 (5 bases). Trimming cost V 5 bases and J 4 bases, with 7 bases left between them. CDR1 and CDR2 from the germline V gene are SGHDT and YYEEEE. The CDR3 has 11 residues. This CDR3 is CASSRDYEQYF. The CDR3 DNA sequence: TGTGCCAGCAGTCGGGATTACGAGCAGTACTTC.

CDR3 DNA: TGCGCCAGCAGCTTGTCGGACACAGGTAGCTCAGATACGCAGTATTTT. Translating it yields CASSLSDTGSSDTQYF. V and J are TRBV5-1 and TRBJ2-3; a weak D match, TRBD1 (5 bases). Germline V gene lookup returns CDR1 SGHRS and CDR2 YFSETQ. This CDR3 is built from 16 residues. V lost 1 base, J lost 4 bases, and 16 bases lay in between.

J is TRBJ2-5 and V is TRBV2, with 14 bases that match TRBD2. The J segment lost 3 bases and the V segment lost 3 bases, leaving 3 bases of the junction unmatched. Germline V gene data show CDR1 as SNHLY and CDR2 as FYNNEI. The length of the CDR3 is 16 residues. The CDR3 DNA sequence: TGTGCCAGCAGTGACCGACTAGCGGGGGGGAAAGAGACCCAGTACTTC. It encodes CASSDRLAGGKETQYF.

J is TRBJ2-3 and V is TRBV4-1; tentative D call: TRBD2 (6 bases). The germline V gene encodes CDR1 MGHRA and CDR2 YSYEKL. V dropped 4 bases and J dropped 4 bases, with 15 bases sitting between them. This CDR3 is built from 15 residues. CDR3 sequence reads: CASSLLGGWADTQYF. The DNA for the CDR3 is TGCGCCAGCAGCCTCTTGGGGGGTTGGGCAGATACGCAGTATTTT.

V and J are TRBV11-3 and TRBJ1-2, with unresolved D. Trimming shortened V by 4 bases and J by 5 bases, and 11 bases separated the two germline ends. The germline V gene encodes CDR1 SGHNT and CDR2 YENEEA. The CDR3 extends over 13 amino acids. The CDR3, as DNA: TGTGCCAGCAGCTCCAATGTTCGGTATGGCTACACCTTC. It encodes CASSSNVRYGYTF.

This clone was detected once. J is TRBJ2-7 and V is TRBV27; possibly TRBD2 for D (6 bases). The germline CDR1 and CDR2 sequences are MNHEY and SMNVEV (reference sequence). The V end was cut by 10 bases, the J end by 3 bases, with 19 bases between. This CDR3 has 14 residues. CDR3 DNA sequence: TGTGCCATCGCGATCATCGGGGGTAACTACGAGCAGTACTTC. Translated, it gives CAIAIIGGNYEQYF.

The chain links TRBV28 to TRBJ2-7; the D gene is possibly TRBD2 (5 bases). This CDR3 has 13 residues. The germline CDR1 and CDR2 sequences are MDHEN and SYDVKM. The germline V and J ends were trimmed by 7 bases and 0 bases, with 10 bases remaining between them. CDR3 in amino acids: CASMKLDSYEQYF. CDR3 DNA: TGTGCCAGCATGAAACTAGACTCCTACGAGCAGTACTTC.

The chain joins TRBV5-5 to TRBJ2-1; a possible D gene is TRBD1 (5 bases). The CDR3 length is 16 residues. V was clipped by 4 bases and J by 9 bases, with 23 bases between them. The germline V gene encodes CDR1 SGHKS and CDR2 YYEKEE (reference sequence). CDR3 sequence: CASSPSLTDVYGEQFF. CDR3 nucleotide sequence: TGTGCCAGCAGCCCCTCGCTGACAGACGTTTATGGTGAGCAGTTCTTC.

The chain links TRBV10-3 to TRBJ2-7; 7 nucleotides match TRBD1. Looked up from germline, CDR1 is ENHRY and CDR2 is SYGVKD. The CDR3 spans 11 residues. Trimming cost V 5 bases and J 6 bases; bases outside gene matches: 1. CDR3 sequence reads: CAISPGGEQYF. The CDR3 bases are TGTGCCATCAGTCCAGGGGGCGAGCAGTACTTC.

The chain uses TRBV4-3 and TRBJ2-1; 8 nucleotides align to TRBD2. With 4 bases clipped from V and 1 base from J, the junction kept 6 bases outside the gene matches. CDR3 size: 16 residues. The germline gives CDR1 LGHNA, CDR2 YSLEER. The CDR3 spells CASSPRGGQSYNEQFF. CDR3 DNA: TGCGCCAGCAGCCCTCGGGGGGGTCAGTCCTACAATGAGCAGTTCTTC.

V and J are TRBV6-5 and TRBJ2-7; D perhaps matches TRBD1 (7 bases). This CDR3 contains 12 residues. Germline V gene sequence: CDR1 MNHEY, CDR2 SVGAGI. The V and J ends lost 8 bases and 9 bases respectively, with 17 bases between them. CDR3 residues: CASRPGRGAQYF. CDR3 sequence (DNA): TGTGCCAGCCGACCGGGCAGGGGGGCGCAGTACTTC.

The chain is built from TRBV30 and TRBJ2-7, with D possibly being TRBD2 (6 bases). The CDR3 runs to 14 residues. Trimming pared 0 bases from V and 0 bases from J, leaving 9 bases between. The germline CDR1 and CDR2 sequences are GTSNPN and SVGIG (reference sequence). The CDR3 region has the DNA TGTGCCTGGAGTGTATTGGGGGGCTCCTACGAGCAGTACTTC. It specifies CAWSVLGGSYEQYF. Full variable domain (missing parts from reference TRBV30 and TRBJ2-7): SQTIHQWPATLVQPVGSPLSLECTVEGTSNPNLYWYRQAAGRGLQLLFYSVGIGQISSEVPQNLSASRPQDRQFILSSKKLLLSDSGFYLCAWSVLGGSYEQYFGPGTRLTVT.

The V call is TRBV10-3, the J call TRBJ1-1, with 11 positions matching TRBD1. Germline assignment: CDR1 ENHRY and CDR2 SYGVKD. V gave up 6 bases and J gave up 0 bases; unmatched junction bases: 9. The CDR3 totals 17 residues. The CDR3 spells CAISSPGQGEMNTEAFF. Written as DNA, the CDR3 is TGTGCCATCAGCTCTCCGGGACAGGGGGAAATGAACACTGAAGCTTTCTTT.

The V call is TRBV6-6, the J call TRBJ1-4; D gene uncertain. The CDR3 consists of 12 residues. Between the trimmed V and J ends, which lost 7 bases and 6 bases, there was a span of 9 bases. Germline CDR1 and CDR2: MNHNY and SVGAGI (reference sequence). The CDR3 DNA reads as TGTGCCAGCACGCAGGTAGATGAAAAACTGTTTTTT. Translation: CASTQVDEKLFF.

The chain combines TRBV27 with TRBJ2-7, with a weak D call TRBD1 (5 bases). The germline V and J ends were trimmed by 8 bases and 5 bases, with 13 bases remaining between them. Germline CDR1 MNHEY, CDR2 SMNVEV (reference sequence). The CDR3 sequence is 12 residues long. This chain's CDR3 is CASHSGHNEQYF. The CDR3 nucleotides are TGTGCCAGCCATTCAGGGCACAACGAGCAGTACTTC.

The chain uses TRBV7-6 and TRBJ2-3; perhaps TRBD2 as D (5 bases). V lost 2 bases and J 2 bases, leaving 14 bases between the germline ends. From germline, CDR1 is SGHVS and CDR2 FNYEAQ. The CDR3 has 16 amino acids. CDR3 sequence: CASSLLRRRSTDTQYF. The DNA for the CDR3 is TGTGCCAGCAGCTTACTTCGGAGGAGGTCCACAGATACGCAGTATTTT.

This clone came up a few times. The V call is TRBV29-1, the J call TRBJ2-1, with 12 bases fitting TRBD2. This CDR3 region has 13 residues. Germline V gives CDR1 SQVTM, CDR2 ANQGSEA. The trim removed 7 bases at V and 9 bases at J, leaving 7 bases unmatched. Here the CDR3 DNA reads TGCAGCGCTAGCGGGGGGGCCGGTCCTGAGCAGTTCTTC. It translates to CSASGGAGPEQFF.

V and J are TRBV30 and TRBJ1-6, with D possibly being TRBD1 (5 bases). Germline V gene data show CDR1 as GTSNPN and CDR2 as SVGIG (reference sequence). Deletions cut 0 bases from V and 4 bases from J, with 16 bases between. CDR3 size: 17 residues. CDR3 residues: CAWSVFPGGGYNSPLHF. In nucleotides, the CDR3 is TGTGCCTGGAGTGTATTCCCCGGGGGGGGATATAATTCACCCCTCCACTTT. Full variable domain (outside the CDR3, taken from reference TRBV30 and TRBJ1-6): SQTIHQWPATLVQPVGSPLSLECTVEGTSNPNLYWYRQAAGRGLQLLFYSVGIGQISSEVPQNLSASRPQDRQFILSSKKLLLSDSGFYLCAWSVFPGGGYNSPLHFGNGTRLTVT.

This sequence joins TRBV5-6 and TRBJ2-7, with D tentatively TRBD2 (6 bases). Germline-derived CDR1 and CDR2 are SGHDT and YYEEEE. There are 13 residues in the CDR3. Trimming cost V 2 bases and J 7 bases, with 13 bases left between them. The CDR3 sequence: CASSFWPGGEQYF. CDR3 DNA: TGTGCCAGCAGCTTCTGGCCTGGGGGGGAGCAGTACTTC.

The chain employs TRBV29-1 and TRBJ2-7, with D maybe TRBD2 (6 bases). The CDR3 loop spans 12 amino acids. V gave up 3 bases and J gave up 5 bases, with 11 bases separating them. Germline loops: CDR1 SQVTM, CDR2 ANQGSEA. This chain's CDR3 is CSVEEGPNEQYF. CDR3 sequence (DNA): TGCAGCGTTGAGGAGGGGCCGAACGAGCAGTACTTC.

The chain combines TRBV13 with TRBJ2-6; 9 nucleotides agree with TRBD1. V lost 1 base and J lost 2; bases outside the gene matches: 3. Germline CDR1 and CDR2: PRHDT and FYEKMQ (reference sequence). This CDR3 region has 17 residues. DNA of the CDR3: TGTGCCAGCAGCTTAGCACAGGGGGCGCCTGGGGCCAACGTCCTGACTTTC. This gives the protein CASSLAQGAPGANVLTF.

This chain links TRBV9 with TRBJ1-5; D ambiguous. Germline values: CDR1 SGDLS, CDR2 YYNGEE. The V end lost 0 bases, the J end lost 0 bases, and 10 bases lay between the germline ends. The CDR3 runs to 16 residues. CDR3 coding DNA: TGTGCCAGCAGCGTAGGGGCAGACTATAGCAATCAGCCCCAGCATTTT. As protein: CASSVGADYSNQPQHF.

The chain recombines TRBV2 with TRBJ2-7, with 7 bases fitting TRBD1. This CDR3 has 14 amino acids. The junction had 9 bases not matched to a gene; V was cut back by 5 bases and J by 5 bases. Germline V gene sequence: CDR1 SNHLY, CDR2 FYNNEI. This chain's CDR3 is CASSLGTEVNEQYF. The CDR3 DNA follows: TGTGCCAGCAGTTTAGGGACAGAAGTCAACGAGCAGTACTTC.

The chain uses TRBV30 and TRBJ1-4; perhaps TRBD1 as D (6 bases). Trimming stripped 2 bases from V and 4 bases from J, with 20 bases between. Germline-derived CDR1 and CDR2 are GTSNPN and SVGIG (reference sequence). The CDR3 is 17 residues long. CDR3 sequence: CAWSPIGPTGRNEKLFF. The CDR3 coding sequence is TGTGCCTGGAGTCCCATCGGCCCGACAGGTCGTAATGAAAAACTGTTTTTT.

This clone came up once. The chain combines TRBV5-1 with TRBJ2-1; D is unclear. The CDR3 consists of 14 residues. Trimming cost V 4 bases and J 6 bases, with 14 bases left between them. Germline V CDR1 and CDR2: SGHRS, YFSETQ. CDR3 sequence (DNA): TGCGCCAGCAGCGAGGTAGGAGTGGGCAATGAGCAGTTCTTC. Encoded protein: CASSEVGVGNEQFF.

This clone was found once. This sequence joins TRBV5-6 and TRBJ2-5; unclear D gene. The DNA end is more similar to TRBJ2-7, so the J call may be wrong. The CDR3 contains 15 residues. The germline gives CDR1 SGHDT, CDR2 YYEEEE. The CDR3 bases are TGTGCCAGCAGCTTGGCGGGTGTCGGATACTACGAGCAGTACTTC. It specifies CASSLAGVGYYEQYF.

The rearrangement uses TRBV28 and TRBJ1-2, with 10 nucleotides matching TRBD1. Germline-derived CDR1 and CDR2 are MDHEN and SYDVKM. The J segment lost 1 base and the V segment lost 11 bases, leaving 7 bases of the junction unmatched. The CDR3 loop spans 14 amino acids. CDR3 loop: CACWDRGLNYGYTF. In DNA, the CDR3 is TGTGCCTGCTGGGACAGGGGCCTTAACTATGGCTACACCTTC.